This T cell receptor (beta chain) comes out of a study of cytomegalovirus exposure and HLA in healthy donors. Researchers ran the PCR with 60 Vbeta and 13 Jbeta primers. TCRdb keeps only in-frame clones here, not all; method: immunoSEQ multiplex PCR. The table records about 170,000 clones, roughly 80% of them present only once. Sequencing was done on a sample of PBMCs. The source is a male donor in good health and CMV-seronegative.

CDR3 protein: CASSGGQGGGYTF. CDR3 sequence (DNA): TGTGCCAGCAGTGGTGGGCAGGGTGGCGGCTACACCTTC. The chain links TRBV2 to TRBJ1-2; possible D gene TRBD1, 5 bases. The CDR3 is made up of 13 amino acids. Germline V lookup: CDR1 SNHLY, CDR2 FYNNEI. V was trimmed by 4 bases and J by 8 bases, leaving 14 bases between them.